Included here is one T cell receptor beta chain sequence, with context. The data were taken from a study of blood T cell repertoires in COVID-19. The CDR3 length is 15 residues. Looked up from germline, CDR1 is LNHDA and CDR2 is SQIVND (reference sequence). Trimming removed 3 bases from V and 1 base from J, with 12 bases in between. The assay was immunoSEQ multiplex PCR, and TCRdb's table has in-frame clones only and misses some. This sample carries approximately 110,000 clones, about 89% of them seen once, and the ten largest clones take 4.5%. This receptor was taken from a man in his forties or fifties with acute or convalescent COVID-19. The chain uses TRBV19 and TRBJ1-1; no definite D call. The sequencing input was peripheral blood. CDR3 DNA sequence: TGTGCCAGTAGTATGGGCTTCCTAAAGAACACTGAAGCTTTCTTT. It encodes CASSMGFLKNTEAFF.